A selection of T cell receptor beta chains follows, all from one sample in a study of cytomegalovirus exposure and HLA in healthy donors. Profiled with immunoSEQ multiplex PCR; TCRdb holds only in-frame clones, not every one. Among about 93,000 clones, over 65% were seen once, and the ten largest hold about 3.8%. Sequenced input: PBMCs. Every receptor here comes from a man aged 50-60 years in good health and CMV-seronegative. Both conserved end residues are part of each CDR3. D genes are given only for firm matches. The size field is filled for only some rows; it gives once, few, many or a size class.

>TRBJ2-1|TRBV7-3|.|.
CASSGTYGSNEQFF
TGTGCCAGCAGCGGGACTTACGGCAGCAATGAGCAGTTCTTC
>TRBJ1-4|TRBV7-9|.|TRBD1
CASSSRQGAREKLFF
TGTGCCAGCAGCTCCCGACAGGGGGCGCGCGAAAAACTGTTTTTT
>TRBJ2-1|TRBV18|.|.
CASSSPPARSSYNEQFF
TGTGCCAGCTCATCCCCCCCCGCGCGTAGCTCCTACAATGAGCAGTTCTTC
>TRBJ2-1|TRBV7-9|.|TRBD2
CASSFSWTSGPLGEQFF
TGTGCCAGCAGCTTTTCCTGGACTAGCGGACCCTTAGGTGAGCAGTTCTTC
>TRBJ2-3|TRBV27|.|TRBD2
CASRNRGGRTDTQYF
TGTGCCAGCAGAAACCGGGGGGGAAGAACAGATACGCAGTATTTT
>TRBJ2-1|TRBV7-2|few|TRBD1
CASSLATGWAYNEQFF
TGTGCCAGCAGCTTAGCGACAGGGTGGGCCTACAATGAGCAGTTCTTC
>TRBJ2-2|TRBV5-1|.|TRBD1
CASSLTGEPGELFF
TGCGCCAGCAGCTTGACAGGGGAGCCCGGGGAGCTGTTTTTT
>TRBJ2-5|TRBV7-2|.|TRBD2
CASSSGTSGSGWETQYF
TGTGCCAGCAGCTCCGGGACTAGCGGGAGCGGATGGGAGACCCAGTACTTC
>TRBJ2-5|TRBV7-6|.|.
CASSLAPKETQYF
TGTGCCAGCAGCTTAGCCCCTAAAGAGACCCAGTACTTC
>TRBJ2-7|TRBV4-2|few|TRBD1
CASSQVERQGYEQYF
TGTGCCAGCAGCCAGGTCGAAAGACAGGGGTACGAGCAGTACTTC
>TRBJ2-1|TRBV7-6|few|TRBD2
CASSLSLAGRNEQFF
TGTGCCAGCAGCTTGAGTCTAGCGGGAAGGAATGAGCAGTTCTTC
>TRBJ2-1|TRBV28|few|.
CASSPWGLYNEQFF
TGTGCCAGCAGCCCCTGGGGACTCTACAATGAGCAGTTCTTC
>TRBJ2-1|TRBV2|.|TRBD2
CASRIGTSGRGSYNEQFF
TGTGCCAGCAGGATCGGGACTAGCGGGAGAGGATCCTACAATGAGCAGTTCTTC
>TRBJ2-3|TRBV2|.|.
CASSGQTDTQYF
TGTGCCAGCAGTGGACAGACCGATACGCAGTATTTT
>TRBJ2-3|TRBV5-4|few|.
CASSLELKDTQYF
TGTGCCAGCAGCTTGGAACTAAAAGATACGCAGTATTTT
>TRBJ1-2|TRBV27|.|.
CASGQSRLDNYGYTF
TGTGCCAGTGGACAGTCTCGTTTGGATAACTATGGCTACACCTTC
>TRBJ2-1|TRBV27|.|TRBD1
CASSLGQGNEQFF
TGTGCCAGCAGTTTAGGACAGGGAAATGAGCAGTTCTTC
>TRBJ2-7|TRBV29-1|.|TRBD2
CSAFLAGSSYEQYF
TGCAGCGCCTTTCTAGCGGGAAGCTCCTACGAGCAGTACTTC
>TRBJ2-2|TRBV19|.|.
CASSISDRLNTGELFF
TGTGCCAGTAGTATTTCGGACAGACTGAACACCGGGGAGCTGTTTTTT
>TRBJ1-1|TRBV6-6|.|TRBD1
CASTHGDRVRSTEAFF
TGTGCCAGCACTCATGGGGACAGGGTACGAAGCACTGAAGCTTTCTTT
>TRBJ2-7|TRBV28|.|.
CASSLFSYEQYF
TGTGCCAGCAGTTTATTCAGCTACGAGCAGTACTTC
>TRBJ1-2|TRBV28|.|.
CASSDIFHGYTF
TGTGCCAGCAGTGACATCTTCCATGGCTACACCTTC
>TRBJ1-2|TRBV5-4|.|TRBD1
CASSTRQGELYGYTF
TGTGCCAGCAGCACGAGACAGGGGGAATTATATGGCTACACCTTC
>TRBJ2-3|TRBV11-1|.|TRBD2
CASSLSLTSGRATDTQYF
TGTGCCAGCAGCTTATCCCTGACTAGCGGGAGGGCCACAGATACGCAGTATTTT
>TRBJ1-1|TRBV30|.|.
CAWSVDCGAFF
TGTGCCTGGAGTGTGGACTGTGGGGCTTTCTTT